This TCR beta chain comes out of a study of T cell repertoires in cytomegalovirus infection. Study background: Indications of both CMV infection and matching HLA type were provided by public TCR beta signatures.

The CDR3 extends over 16 amino acids. Germline V gene lookup returns CDR1 MNHEY and CDR2 SVGEGT. TCRdb processed the reads anew with MiXCR; each CDR3 protein has one entry. Counted here are around 450,000 distinct CDR3 sequences, approximately 30% occurring once; the ten biggest clones make up 12% to 15%. On this clonotype itself: The antigen remains undetermined. Relative to the germline gene, one junction end is altered; a read error may explain this.

Regarding the study as a whole: Dominating the ex vivo response were TCR beta clonotypes that were CMV-specific and HLA-C-restricted. Summed public TCR beta family frequency identified CMV carriers bearing the relevant HLA.

The sequence derives from a human donor in good health (CMV status not recorded). Some clones in this sample may be carry-over from other donors' samples. This chain connects TRBV6-2 or TRBV6-3 to TRBJ1-2; D is perhaps TRBD1 (5 bases). The specimen was PBMCs. The CDR3 DNA follows: TGTGCCAGCAGTAACTCTCCGGGACGGGGAATCTATGGCTACACCTTC. Its translation: CASSNSPGRGIYGYTF.